This TCR beta chain was profiled in a study of blood T cell repertoires in COVID-19. Study overall: Acute and convalescent COVID-19 specimens originated in the United States, Italy and Spain. T cells, B-cell-depleted T cells, or PBMCs provided the cDNA or gDNA that served as material.

Authors' methods: Quantification of nucleated cells was approximated via reference gene primer amplification. The method was immunoSEQ multiplex PCR; TCRdb's version includes in-frame clones alone and lacks a portion of them. V, J and clone size derive from that table, while D and trimming were established from the DNA sequence. The sample lists approximately 80,000 clones; roughly 78% were seen once. V was pared by 5 bases and J by 4 bases, with 7 bases of the junction left unmatched. The CDR3 sequence is 14 residues long. Germline CDR1 SGHVS, CDR2 FQNEAQ. This TCR derives from a man in his fifties or sixties with acute or convalescent COVID-19. The J gene is TRBJ2-7, the V gene TRBV7-8, with TRBD2 identical over 8 bases. Sample: peripheral blood. The CDR3 region has the DNA TGTGCCAGCAGCCCCGGGGGGGGGCTGTACGAGCAGTACTTC. Its translation is CASSPGGGLYEQYF. Based on the CDR3 plus reference TRBV7-8 and TRBJ2-7, the full variable domain is GAGVSQSPRYKVAKRGQDVALRCDPISGHVSLFWYQQALGQGPEFLTYFQNEAQLDKSGLPSDRFFAERPEGSVSTLKIQRTQQEDSAVYLCASSPGGGLYEQYFGPGTRLTVT.